This TCR beta chain was sequenced for a study of OX40 agonist ivuxolimab in advanced cancers. General study points: Low normalized T-cell clonal expansion also characterized some of the nonresponders. CD4+ T cells averaged fewer expanded clones than CD8+ T cells.

Measured with immunoSEQ multiplex PCR; TCRdb has only the in-frame clones, and not every one. The sample has approximately 66,000 clones; around 89% are singletons. The CDR3 is 15 amino acids. The germline V gene has CDR1 SNHLY and CDR2 FYNNEI. After removal of 4 bases from V and 4 bases from J, the junction contained 4 bases not matched to a gene. For this clone: The target antigen is unknown.

The TCR comes from an adult with an advanced solid tumor such as melanoma, head and neck, liver or kidney cancer. V and J are TRBV2 and TRBJ2-1, with 10 bases identical to TRBD2. Sequences were derived from CD4+ or CD8+ T cells sorted from blood, sampled in a trial of the OX40 agonist ivuxolimab. CDR3 nucleotide sequence: TGTGCCAGCAGTGGAGGGACTAGCGTATACAATGAGCAGTTCTTC. This gives the protein CASSGGTSVYNEQFF.